This section outlines one T cell receptor beta chain sequence together with its context. This sample stems from a study of control samples from healthy donors and cancer patients. The protocol was immunoSEQ multiplex PCR, while the TCRdb copy is restricted to in-frame clones and leaves out a portion. The table records around 100,000 clones, approximately 92% of them present only once. This clonotype was sampled from a human donor in good health. The donor label of this sample is uncertain. The sequenced material came from blood.

The CDR3 sequence is CASSLPGGEGGYTF. The CDR3 DNA is TGTGCCAGCAGCTTACCAGGGGGCGAGGGTGGCTACACCTTC. The V and J genes are TRBV7-8 and TRBJ1-2, with 8 nucleotides matching TRBD1. CDR1 SGHVS and CDR2 FQNEAQ come from the germline V gene. This CDR3 spans 14 amino acids. V was clipped by 2 bases and J by 7 bases; unmatched bases: 6.